The 10 T cell receptor beta chains given below trace back to one sample, sequenced in a study of blood T cell repertoires in COVID-19 (TCRdb year 2020). Library generation was performed with the immunoSEQ multiplex PCR assay. TCRdb took over this immuneACCESS table, retaining in-frame rearrangements with V and J assigned. Such tables are incomplete; in checked studies, under half of the missing clones stem from an unresolved V gene, and the remainder is unexplained. A total of roughly 48,000 clones appear in this sample, approximately 80% of them only once. Around 20% of the sample is held by the ten biggest clonotypes. Material for sequencing was peripheral blood. The receptors shown here come from a human donor with active or convalescent COVID-19. The donor label of this sample is uncertain.

The CDR3 is CAMKLDRANTEAFF. The CDR3 bases are TGTGCCATGAAGCTTGACAGGGCTAACACTGAAGCTTTCTTT. The V and J genes are TRBV10-3 and TRBJ1-1, with 7 bases that match TRBD1. With V trimmed by 9 bases and J by 2 bases, 9 bases remained unmatched. The CDR3 totals 14 residues. Germline assignment: CDR1 ENHRY and CDR2 SYGVKD.

The CDR3 DNA is TGTGCCAGCAGTGAAAACGGTATGAACACTGAAGCTTTCTTT. Translating it yields CASSENGMNTEAFF. The V and J genes are TRBV6-1 and TRBJ1-1; no definite D call. Looked up from germline, CDR1 is MNHNS and CDR2 is SASEGT. The V end was cut by 2 bases, the J end by 0 bases, with 7 bases between. The CDR3 runs 14 residues.

The rearrangement uses TRBV25-1 and TRBJ2-7; 7 nucleotides agree with TRBD1. CDR3 length: 16 amino acids. Germline V gives CDR1 MGHDK, CDR2 SYGVNS. Losses at the gene ends were 1 base for V and 3 bases for J; bases not matched to a gene: 9. The CDR3 coding sequence is TGTGCCAGCAGTGAATTTGAAAGGGGGCAGGGCTACGAGCAGTACTTC. It translates to CASSEFERGQGYEQYF.

The V call is TRBV6-5, the J call TRBJ2-5; tentative D call: TRBD2 (7 bases). CDR1 MNHEY and CDR2 SVGAGI come from the germline V gene. This CDR3 is built from 15 residues. V lost 7 bases and J lost 5, with 20 bases in between. The CDR3 protein is CASKTGQYGGETQYF. CDR3 nucleotide sequence: TGTGCCAGCAAAACAGGGCAGTACGGGGGGGAGACCCAGTACTTC.

V usage is TRBV18 and J usage is TRBJ1-4, with 7 bases matching TRBD1. CDR3 length: 13 residues. CDR1 is KGHSH and CDR2 is LQKENI in the germline V gene. With 4 bases clipped from V and 5 bases from J, the junction kept 1 base outside the gene matches. CDR3 sequence reads: CASSQDRNEKLFF. CDR3 nucleotides: TGTGCCAGCTCACAGGACAGGAATGAAAAACTGTTTTTT. The full variable domain, with the rest looked up from reference TRBV18 and TRBJ1-4, is NAGVMQNPRHLVRRRGQEARLRCSPMKGHSHVYWYRQLPEEGLKFMVYLQKENIIDESGMPKERFSAEFPKEGPSILRIQQVVRGDSAAYFCASSQDRNEKLFFGSGTQLSVL.

The chain has TRBV5-1 and TRBJ2-2, with a tentative D call TRBD2 (5 bases). Germline assignment: CDR1 SGHRS and CDR2 YFSETQ. The CDR3 runs to 18 residues. V lost 4 bases and J 8 bases, leaving 27 bases between the germline ends. CDR3 loop: CASSQSYGSGLAGGELFF. In nucleotides, the CDR3 is TGCGCCAGCAGCCAGTCGTATGGGTCTGGCCTAGCTGGTGGGGAGCTGTTTTTT.

The chain joins TRBV7-2 to TRBJ2-2; D remains unclear. The CDR3 sequence is 13 residues long. Trimming took 5 bases from V and 4 from J, leaving 8 bases between them. Germline V gives CDR1 SGHTA, CDR2 FQGNSA. CDR3 bases: TGTGCCAGCAGCGAGCGCCCCACCGGGGAGCTGTTTTTT. Translating it yields CASSERPTGELFF.

The chain combines TRBV28 with TRBJ1-1; 9 bases line up with TRBD1. J was trimmed by 4 bases and V by 9 bases; bases with no gene match: 6. The CDR3 extends over 13 amino acids. In germline, CDR1 is MDHEN, CDR2 SYDVKM. The DNA for the CDR3 is TGTGCCAGTACCGGGACAGGGCTCACTGAAGCTTTCTTT. This codes for CASTGTGLTEAFF.

V gene TRBV5-1 combines with J gene TRBJ2-7; TRBD2 matches 10 bases. V was clipped by 0 bases and J by 5 bases; unmatched bases: 8. The CDR3 runs to 16 residues. Per germline, CDR1 SGHRS and CDR2 YFSETQ. The DNA of the CDR3 is TGCGCCAGCAGCTTGGGTCCTAGCGGGAGTCTAAACGAGCAGTACTTC. This codes for CASSLGPSGSLNEQYF. The full variable domain, its missing parts supplied by reference TRBV5-1 and TRBJ2-7, is KAGVTQTPRYLIKTRGQQVTLSCSPISGHRSVSWYQQTPGQGLQFLFEYFSETQRNKGNFPGRFSGRQFSNSRSEMNVSTLELGDSALYLCASSLGPSGSLNEQYFGPGTRLTVT.

The V call is TRBV7-2, the J call TRBJ2-7; TRBD1 matches 8 bases. From germline, CDR1 is SGHTA and CDR2 FQGNSA. The CDR3 extends over 15 amino acids. The J segment lost 5 bases and the V segment lost 1 base, leaving 7 bases of the junction unmatched. The CDR3 sequence is CASSLDRGNLNEQYF. The DNA for the CDR3 is TGTGCCAGCAGCTTAGACAGGGGGAACCTAAACGAGCAGTACTTC.